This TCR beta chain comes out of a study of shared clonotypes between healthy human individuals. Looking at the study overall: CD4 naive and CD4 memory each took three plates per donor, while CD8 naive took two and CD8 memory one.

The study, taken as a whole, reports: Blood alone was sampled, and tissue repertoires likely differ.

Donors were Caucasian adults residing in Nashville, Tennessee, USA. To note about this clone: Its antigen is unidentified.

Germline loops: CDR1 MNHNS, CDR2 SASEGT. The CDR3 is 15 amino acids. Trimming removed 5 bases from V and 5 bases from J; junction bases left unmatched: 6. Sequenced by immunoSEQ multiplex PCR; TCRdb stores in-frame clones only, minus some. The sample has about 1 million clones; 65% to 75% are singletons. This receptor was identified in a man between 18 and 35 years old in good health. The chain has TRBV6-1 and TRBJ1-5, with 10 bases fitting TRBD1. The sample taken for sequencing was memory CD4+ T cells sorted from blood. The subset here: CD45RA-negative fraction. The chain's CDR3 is CASSPRDRGDQPQHF. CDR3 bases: TGTGCCAGCAGTCCCCGGGACAGGGGCGATCAGCCCCAGCATTTT.